A selection of T cell receptor beta chains follows, all from one sample in a study of cytomegalovirus exposure and HLA in healthy donors. TCRdb's table, derived via immunoSEQ multiplex PCR, lists solely in-frame clones and lacks some. The sample has some 200,000 clones; 70% to 85% are singletons. The sample taken for sequencing was PBMCs. The receptors shown here come from a boy between 2 and 10 years old in good health and CMV-seronegative. Each CDR3 is given with its conserved first and last residue. Each record gives: V gene, clone size, D gene, J gene, CDR3 protein, CDR3 DNA. The D gene is left open where the match is weak. Expanded clones get a size class; other rows say once, few or many, or leave the size out.

>TRBV29-1|-|-|TRBJ2-3
CSARGADTQYF
TGCAGCGCCAGGGGTGCAGATACGCAGTATTTT
>TRBV5-1|-|TRBD2|TRBJ2-7
CASSLVAGGRGRAYEQYF
TGCGCCAGCAGCTTGGTAGCGGGGGGGCGCGGAAGGGCCTACGAGCAGTACTTC
>TRBV4-3|-|-|TRBJ2-6
CASSQATGSGANVLTF
TGCGCCAGCAGCCAAGCTACAGGGTCTGGGGCCAACGTCCTGACTTTC
>TRBV19|-|-|TRBJ2-3
CASTAVGPPDTQYF
TGTGCCAGTACAGCAGTGGGGCCGCCAGATACGCAGTATTTT
>TRBV7-9|-|TRBD1|TRBJ2-7
CASSQLQGAVSEQYF
TGTGCCAGCAGCCAACTACAGGGGGCGGTGTCGGAGCAGTACTTC
>TRBV2|-|TRBD2|TRBJ2-5
CASSQIGLASETQYF
TGTGCCAGCAGCCAGATAGGACTAGCGAGTGAGACCCAGTACTTC
>TRBV4-3|-|-|TRBJ2-7
CASSPTLLSRSYEQYF
TGCGCCAGCAGCCCCACATTGTTGTCCCGATCTTACGAGCAGTACTTC
>TRBV19|few|TRBD1|TRBJ2-3
CASSYRDRDIDTQYF
TGTGCCAGTAGCTACCGGGACAGGGACATAGATACGCAGTATTTT
>TRBV2|-|-|TRBJ1-6
CASSAHKPPLHF
TGTGCCAGCAGCGCGCATAAGCCACCCCTCCACTTT
>TRBV4-2|-|TRBD2|TRBJ2-1
CASSPYIGGATYNEQFF
TGTGCCAGCAGCCCCTACATCGGGGGGGCGACCTACAATGAGCAGTTCTTC
>TRBV25-1|-|-|TRBJ2-1
CASSARSEQFF
TGTGCCAGCAGTGCCAGAAGTGAGCAGTTCTTC